Listed below are T cell receptor beta chains from one sample, sequenced in a study of blood T cell repertoires in COVID-19. The assay was immunoSEQ multiplex PCR, and TCRdb's table has in-frame clones only and misses some. Among fewer than 250,000 clones listed, under 90% were seen once. Sequenced sample: peripheral blood. The receptors here all came from an elderly woman with COVID-19, enrolled during active disease. Each CDR3 is given with its conserved first and last residue. Fields, in order: J gene, D gene, clone size, V gene, CDR3 protein, CDR3 DNA. A D gene is named only where the DNA matches it firmly. The listing skips clone size in some rows; elsewhere it reads once, few, many or a size class.

TRBJ1-3	.	.	TRBV11-2	CASSLADSTSGNTIYF	TGTGCCAGCAGCTTAGCGGACAGTACCTCTGGAAACACCATATATTTT
TRBJ1-2	.	.	TRBV19	CASKERPNYGYTF	TGTGCCAGCAAGGAGCGACCTAACTATGGCTACACCTTC
TRBJ2-1	.	.	TRBV11-1	CASSFGSGAYNEQFF	TGTGCCAGCAGCTTTGGTTCAGGGGCCTACAATGAGCAGTTCTTC
TRBJ2-5	.	.	TRBV5-3	CARSLIDRTYQETQYF	TGTGCCAGAAGCTTGATAGACAGGACGTATCAAGAGACCCAGTACTTC
TRBJ2-6	TRBD1	.	TRBV18	CASSPGQGNSGANVLTF	TGTGCCAGCTCACCAGGACAGGGCAACTCTGGGGCCAACGTCCTGACTTTC
TRBJ2-1	.	.	TRBV18	CASSRRAGQYNEQFF	TGTGCCAGCTCAAGAAGGGCAGGACAGTACAATGAGCAGTTCTTC
TRBJ1-5	.	.	TRBV6-5	CASRFRRDQPQHF	TGTGCCAGCAGATTTAGGAGGGATCAGCCCCAGCATTTT
TRBJ1-5	.	once	TRBV7-9	CASSELSGQPQHF	TGTGCCAGCAGCGAACTGTCGGGACAGCCCCAGCATTTT
TRBJ2-1	.	.	TRBV2	CASRLWTASYNEQFF	TGTGCCAGCAGATTATGGACAGCCTCCTACAATGAGCAGTTCTTC
TRBJ1-3	.	.	TRBV7-2	CASSPRVRGPGSGNTIYF	TGTGCCAGCAGCCCTAGGGTCAGGGGACCGGGCTCTGGAAACACCATATATTTT
TRBJ1-2	.	.	TRBV2	CATIPQGRGGGYTF	TGTGCCACCATACCCCAGGGACGCGGGGGAGGCTACACCTTC
TRBJ2-5	TRBD2	.	TRBV7-2	CASSQSASGGLETQYF	TGTGCCAGCAGCCAGTCAGCTAGCGGGGGGCTGGAGACCCAGTACTTC
TRBJ1-1	.	.	TRBV28	CASRSKQGKNTEAFF	TGTGCCAGCAGGTCTAAACAGGGAAAGAACACTGAAGCTTTCTTT
TRBJ2-1	.	.	TRBV18	CASSPVGGSSYNEQFF	TGTGCCAGCTCACCCGTGGGGGGAAGCTCCTACAATGAGCAGTTCTTC
TRBJ2-1	.	.	TRBV5-6	CASSLQVGASYNEQFF	TGTGCCAGCAGCTTGCAAGTGGGGGCTTCTTACAATGAGCAGTTCTTC
TRBJ2-6	.	.	TRBV6-5	CASSYSLASGANVLTF	TGTGCCAGCAGTTACTCTCTGGCCTCTGGGGCCAACGTCCTGACTTTC
TRBJ1-2	.	.	TRBV24-1	CATSDAGQLYGYTF	TGTGCCACCAGTGACGCCGGACAGCTCTATGGCTACACCTTC